A single sample is the source of the 9 T cell receptor beta chains below, sequenced in a study of Graves' ophthalmopathy and Graves' hyperthyroidism. Beta-chain TCR CDR3 regions were amplified from RNA transcripts. HTBI primers were used in a first-round RT-PCR, which preceded a second-round multiplex PCR. TCRdb analysed the multiplex PCR reads with MiXCR anew, one entry per CDR3 protein. The sample records approximately 700,000 distinct CDR3 sequences, approximately 40% being singletons. Sequenced: peripheral blood. The receptor set was obtained from an adult man with Graves' ophthalmopathy.

With respect to this clonotype: The CDR3 ends on some other residue instead of the conserved phenylalanine or tryptophan, so this is likely a read error. V usage is TRBV25-1 and J usage is TRBJ1-2; 7 bases align to TRBD1. Germline V CDR1 and CDR2: MGHDK, SYGVNS. This CDR3 is built from 13 residues. J was trimmed by 7 bases and V by 6 bases; bases with no gene match: 8. The chain's CDR3 is CASSLDRAGGYTL. In nucleotides, the CDR3 is TGTGCCAGCAGCCTCGACAGGGCTGGTGGCTACACCCTC.

This chain joins TRBV7-2 and TRBJ2-5; the D gene could be TRBD1 or TRBD2 (6 bases each). V was cut by 5 bases and J by 3 bases, with 19 bases left in between. CDR3 length: 16 residues. Germline V lookup: CDR1 SGHTA, CDR2 FQGNSA. CDR3 sequence reads: CASSPRRGEGKETQYF. CDR3 bases: TGTGCCAGCAGCCCTCGGAGGGGGGAAGGTAAAGAGACCCAGTACTTC.

This clonotype was seen a few times. The chain is built from TRBV20-1 and TRBJ2-5; D is unresolved. Germline V gene lookup returns CDR1 DFQATT and CDR2 SNEGSKA (reference sequence). The CDR3 runs to 14 residues. Trimming took 3 bases from V and 4 from J, leaving 15 bases between them. The CDR3 sequence is CSARTHPKGETQYF. The CDR3 nucleotides read TGCAGTGCTAGGACACACCCAAAGGGAGAGACCCAGTACTTC.

The chain has TRBV11-1 and TRBJ2-5; TRBD2 might be the D (6 bases). The CDR3 consists of 14 residues. Germline loops: CDR1 SGHAT, CDR2 FQDESV (reference sequence). Trimming removed 3 bases from V and 5 bases from J, with 13 bases in between. In nucleotides, the CDR3 is TGTGCCAGCAGCTTGGAGGGGCTGGGGGAGACCCAGTACTTC. Protein: CASSLEGLGETQYF. The full variable domain, its missing parts supplied by reference TRBV11-1 and TRBJ2-5, is EAEVAQSPRYKITEKSQAVAFWCDPISGHATLYWYRQILGQGPELLVQFQDESVVDDSQLPKDRFSAERLKGVDSTLKIQPAELGDSAMYLCASSLEGLGETQYFGPGTRLLVL.

This clonotype was picked up many times. This sequence joins TRBV2 and TRBJ1-1; D remains ambiguous. Trimming left V 6 bases short and J 1 base short, with 9 bases between. The CDR3 extends over 13 amino acids. Looked up from germline, CDR1 is SNHLY and CDR2 is FYNNEI. The chain's CDR3 is CASSLFRNTEAFF. CDR3 DNA sequence: TGTGCCAGCAGCTTATTTCGGAACACTGAAGCTTTCTTT. The complete variable domain, with remaining parts taken from reference TRBV2 and TRBJ1-1, reads EPEVTQTPSHQVTQMGQEVILRCVPISNHLYFYWYRQILGQKVEFLVSFYNNEISEKSEIFDDQFSVERPDGSNFTLKIRSTKLEDSAMYFCASSLFRNTEAFFGQGTRLTVV.

Notes on this clonotype: Germline is not matched at one junction end, which may reflect a read error. The V gene is TRBV7-9, the J gene TRBJ2-6; 9 nucleotides match TRBD1. The CDR3 length is 13 residues. Germline lookup yields CDR1 SEHNR and CDR2 FQNEAQ (reference sequence). The DNA of the CDR3 is TGTGCCAGCAGCGAGACAGGGGGCAACGTCCTGACTTTC. It yields the protein CASSETGGNVLTF.

This clonotype was observed many times. The chain links TRBV19 to TRBJ1-5, with D hard to call. The CDR3 contains 13 residues. CDR1 is LNHDA and CDR2 is SQIVND in the germline V gene (reference sequence). V gave up 3 bases and J gave up 3 bases, with 6 bases separating them. The CDR3: CASSISLNQPQHF. The CDR3 nucleotides are TGTGCCAGTAGTATTTCCCTCAATCAGCCCCAGCATTTT.

V gene TRBV12-3 or TRBV12-4 combines with J gene TRBJ1-2; 8 nucleotides align to TRBD1. This CDR3 contains 16 residues. Losses at the gene ends were 8 bases for V and 4 bases for J; bases not matched to a gene: 15. CDR3 coding DNA: TGTGCCAGCTCACAAAGGGCGACAGGGGCGAGCTATGGCTACACCTTC. This codes for CASSQRATGASYGYTF.

The chain recombines TRBV6-1 with TRBJ1-2; perhaps TRBD1 as D (6 bases). Germline V gene data show CDR1 as MNHNS and CDR2 as SASEGT. The V end lost 7 bases, the J end lost 4 bases, and 13 bases lay between the germline ends. The CDR3 contains 13 residues. CDR3 residues: CASTPGGAYGYTF. The CDR3 DNA sequence: TGTGCCAGCACTCCTGGGGGGGCCTATGGCTACACCTTC.